This T cell receptor (beta chain) was observed in a study of beta chain features in type 1 diabetes. Study-level results: Patients with Type 1 diabetes showed moderately but significantly shorter TCRB CDR3s in all four CD4+ subsets.

On this clone itself: Antigen: not known.

Expressed TCRB transcripts were sequenced because the isolated RNA had all been reverse transcribed beforehand. Measured with immunoSEQ multiplex PCR; TCRdb has only the in-frame clones, and not every one. The sample contains 25,000 to 30,000 clones, 45% to 65% of which appear only once. This receptor was identified in a woman aged 18 to 35 with type 1 diabetes. The sequencing sample was made of Tregs from blood.

Here the CDR3 DNA reads TGTGCCATCAGTCCGGGTAATGAGCAGTTCTTC. It yields the protein CAISPGNEQFF. The V and J genes are TRBV10-3 and TRBJ2-1; the D is unclear. V dropped 5 bases and J dropped 7 bases, with 6 bases sitting between them. The length of the CDR3 is 11 residues. The germline V gene has CDR1 ENHRY and CDR2 SYGVKD.